Shown below are 32 T cell receptor beta chains from a single sample sequenced in a study of blood T cells in healthy people across ages (dated by TCRdb to between 2014 and 2017). The method was 5' RACE. Sequencer: Illumina HiSeq 2500. A second roughly 6 to 12 cycle PCR used a sample-barcoded 5' primer and a J-beta primer mix. TCRdb handled the public reads itself, with Q25 trimming in fastp and clone calling in MiXCR, and kept productive beta chains. Every CDR3 protein is listed once, alongside the most common genes and DNA of its rows. A total of 700,000 to 900,000 distinct CDR3 sequences appear in this sample, about 55% of them only once. The top ten hold roughly two fifths of the sample. Sequencing used blood. These receptors originate from a man older than 75 in good health.

This clonotype occurred many times. The gene calls are TRBV7-2 and TRBJ2-7; unclear D gene. Trimming stripped 5 bases from V and 0 bases from J, with 17 bases between. The germline V gene encodes CDR1 SGHTA and CDR2 FQGNSA. This CDR3 has 16 amino acids. The CDR3 sequence is CASSPLGGASSYEQYF. Written as DNA, the CDR3 is TGTGCCAGCAGCCCGTTGGGCGGCGCGAGCTCCTACGAGCAGTACTTC.

Comments on this clonotype: Lacking the conserved final phenylalanine or tryptophan, this CDR3 likely reflects a read error. The chain joins TRBV20-1 to TRBJ2-7, with 8 bases fitting TRBD2. Germline CDR1 DFQATT, CDR2 SNEGSKA (reference sequence). Trimming removed 5 bases from V and 5 bases from J; junction bases left unmatched: 11. CDR3 length: 14 residues. The CDR3 protein is CSAPRGAGGDEQYS. The CDR3 DNA reads TGCAGTGCTCCACGGGGGGCGGGAGGCGACGAGCAGTACTCC.

The chain uses TRBV5-1 and TRBJ2-4; possible D gene TRBD2, 5 bases. Germline CDR1 and CDR2: SGHRS and YFSETQ. Between the trimmed V and J ends, which lost 0 bases and 8 bases, there was a span of 12 bases. The CDR3 covers 14 residues. CDR3 residues: CASSLGALGDIQYF. Here the CDR3 DNA reads TGCGCCAGCAGCTTGGGGGCCCTCGGGGACATTCAGTACTTC.

The sample holds a few counts of this clonotype. CDR3: CAWYGGNGYTF. The CDR3 DNA follows: TGTGCCTGGTACGGAGGCAATGGCTACACCTTC. The chain recombines TRBV30 with TRBJ1-2; D remains ambiguous. There are 11 residues in the CDR3. Germline CDR1 and CDR2: GTSNPN and SVGIG (reference sequence). The V end lost 5 bases, the J end lost 6 bases, and 10 bases lay between the germline ends.

This clonotype was recorded only once. The chain uses TRBV29-1 and TRBJ2-5; D possibly corresponds to TRBD2 (6 bases). The J call may not be correct, given that the DNA end is closer to TRBJ2-7. The CDR3 contains 12 residues. CDR1 is SQVTM, CDR2 ANQGSEA, per germline. CDR3 sequence: CSVGDFYDEQYF. CDR3 nucleotides: TGCAGCGTCGGGGACTTCTATGACGAGCAGTACTTC.

There are many counts of this clonotype. The chain carries TRBV28 and TRBJ2-1, with no clear D. The CDR3 sequence is 12 residues long. Deletions cut 8 bases from V and 1 base from J, with 6 bases between. CDR1 MDHEN and CDR2 SYDVKM come from the germline V gene. The CDR3 is CASGFSYNEQFF. The CDR3 DNA follows: TGTGCCAGCGGGTTTTCCTACAATGAGCAGTTCTTC.

CDR3 amino acids: CASSVGFRETQYF. As DNA, the CDR3 is TGTGCCAGCAGTGTGGGGTTTCGAGAGACCCAGTACTTC. The chain joins TRBV12-3 or TRBV12-4 to TRBJ2-7, with unresolved D. The J call may be incorrect, as the DNA end agrees better with TRBJ2-5. The CDR3 sequence is 13 residues long.

This clonotype was counted only a few times. The chain is built from TRBV28 and TRBJ2-7; D is uncertain. Germline CDR1 MDHEN, CDR2 SYDVKM. The V and J ends lost 8 bases and 6 bases respectively, with 11 bases between them. CDR3 length: 11 amino acids. CDR3: CASALRVEQYF. CDR3 nucleotides: TGTGCCAGCGCGTTACGGGTCGAGCAGTACTTC.

The V call is TRBV6-1, the J call TRBJ1-2; D unresolved. CDR3 length: 15 residues. Looked up from germline, CDR1 is MNHNS and CDR2 is SASEGT. The V end lost 1 base, the J end lost 8 bases, and 17 bases lay between the germline ends. The CDR3 protein is CASSEEGDGWWGYTF. DNA of the CDR3: TGTGCCAGCAGTGAAGAAGGCGACGGCTGGTGGGGCTACACCTTC.

This chain connects TRBV5-1 to TRBJ2-7; 14 bases agree with TRBD2. Germline CDR1 SGHRS, CDR2 YFSETQ. CDR3 length: 18 residues. Trimming cost V 0 bases and J 6 bases; bases outside gene matches: 11. CDR3: CASSLGGTSGSFSSEQYF. The CDR3 region has the DNA TGCGCCAGCAGCTTGGGTGGGACTAGCGGGAGTTTTTCAAGCGAGCAGTACTTC.

Remarks on this clonotype: At one end, the junction sequence differs from germline, possibly due to a read error. The CDR3, as DNA: TGCGCCAGCAGTTTCCAGGGAACCTACAATGAGCAGTTCTTC. As protein: CASSFQGTYNEQFF. This chain joins TRBV27 and TRBJ2-1; a weak D match, TRBD1 (5 bases). The germline V gene encodes CDR1 MNHEY and CDR2 SMNVEV (reference sequence). The CDR3 sequence is 14 residues long.

This clonotype occurred many times. The J gene is TRBJ2-5, the V gene TRBV29-1; D not certain. The CDR3 spans 13 residues. Germline-derived CDR1 and CDR2 are SQVTM and ANQGSEA. V was pared by 5 bases and J by 1 base, with 11 bases between. Here the CDR3 reads CSVSLGFQETQYF. As DNA, the CDR3 is TGCAGCGTTAGTCTAGGATTCCAAGAGACCCAGTACTTC.

The chain uses TRBV3-1 and TRBJ2-5; 7 nucleotides align to TRBD1. Trimming cost V 1 base and J 4 bases; bases outside gene matches: 6. Per germline, CDR1 LGHDT and CDR2 YNNKEL (reference sequence). This CDR3 contains 15 residues. Here the CDR3 DNA reads TGTGCCAGCAGCCAAGCGGGACACAGGGGAGAGACCCAGTACTTC. Translation gives CASSQAGHRGETQYF.

V usage is TRBV2 and J usage is TRBJ2-7; tentative D call: TRBD1 (5 bases). This CDR3 has 13 amino acids. Per germline, CDR1 SNHLY and CDR2 FYNNEI. V lost 6 bases and J 5 bases, leaving 14 bases between the germline ends. The CDR3 sequence is CASRDSGSHEQYF. The CDR3 DNA reads TGTGCCAGCAGGGATTCAGGGTCCCACGAGCAGTACTTC.

The chain has TRBV24-1 and TRBJ2-7; 14 bases line up with TRBD2. The V gene's germline CDR1 is KGHDR and CDR2 SFDVKD. The V gene end was trimmed by 6 bases and the J gene end by 2 bases; junction bases not matched to a gene: 5. There are 16 residues in the CDR3. The chain's CDR3 is CATSSPGLAGAYEQYF. Written as DNA, the CDR3 is TGTGCCACCAGTAGCCCGGGACTAGCGGGAGCCTACGAGCAGTACTTC.

This chain links TRBV5-1 with TRBJ1-2; D is unclear. The CDR3 spans 12 residues. V gave up 2 bases and J gave up 5 bases, with 7 bases separating them. In germline, CDR1 is SGHRS, CDR2 YFSETQ. CDR3 sequence (DNA): TGCGCCAGCAGCTTTAGTACTTATGGCTACACCTTC. Translating it yields CASSFSTYGYTF.

The chain carries TRBV7-2 and TRBJ2-5; TRBD1 aligns across 7 bases. The end of the DNA aligns better with TRBJ2-7, so the J call may be wrong. The CDR3 totals 14 residues. Per the germline V gene, CDR1 is SGHTA and CDR2 is FQGNSA. Here the CDR3 DNA reads TGTGCCAGCAGCTTAGACAGGGGACACTACGAGCAGTACTTC. It encodes CASSLDRGHYEQYF.

V and J are TRBV7-2 and TRBJ2-7; D might be TRBD2 (7 bases). The V end lost 1 base, the J end lost 6 bases, and 16 bases lay between the germline ends. CDR3 length: 15 residues. CDR1 is SGHTA, CDR2 FQGNSA, per germline. This CDR3 reads CASSLGGGQLREQYF. CDR3 nucleotides: TGTGCCAGCAGCTTAGGCGGGGGCCAACTCCGCGAGCAGTACTTC.

As for this clonotype: With a much larger clone just one base away, this may be a read error. The chain carries TRBV5-6 and TRBJ2-3; D is uncertain. CDR3 length: 13 residues. Germline CDR1 SGHDT, CDR2 YYEEEE. The chain's CDR3 is CTIQRSNSDTQYF. CDR3 DNA sequence: TGTACCATCCAGAGGAGTAACTCAGATACGCAGTATTTT.

In this sample, this clonotype turned up many times. This sequence joins TRBV6-1 and TRBJ2-7; D is undetermined. Between the trimmed V and J ends, which lost 6 bases and 1 base, there was a span of 10 bases. Germline V gene sequence: CDR1 MNHNS, CDR2 SASEGT. The CDR3 length is 13 residues. The CDR3 loop reads CASRISRSYEQYF. DNA of the CDR3: TGTGCCAGCAGGATTAGTAGATCCTACGAGCAGTACTTC.

The chain joins TRBV9 to TRBJ2-7; 11 bases are shared with TRBD2. There are 14 residues in the CDR3. CDR1 and CDR2 (germline): SGDLS, YYNGEE. Unmatched junction bases numbered 9, after V lost 6 bases and J lost 7 bases. CDR3 bases: TGTGCCAGCAAAACTAGCGGGAGTGGGAATGAGCAGTACTTC. Encoded protein: CASKTSGSGNEQYF. The entire variable domain, with the rest obtained from reference TRBV9 and TRBJ2-7, is as follows: DSGVTQTPKHLITATGQRVTLRCSPRSGDLSVYWYQQSLDQGLQFLIQYYNGEERAKGNILERFSAQQFPDLHSELNLSSLELGDSALYFCASKTSGSGNEQYFGPGTRLTVT.

The rearrangement joins TRBV21-1 to TRBJ2-7; TRBD1 reflects the table's D call only, with no check against the DNA. TRBV21-1 is annotated as a pseudogene. This CDR3 spans 14 amino acids. The CDR3 DNA sequence: TGTGCCAGCAGCTGGGGGTATAAGCATTACGAGCAGTACTTC. Translating gives CASSWGYKHYEQYF.

The chain is built from TRBV12-3 or TRBV12-4 and TRBJ1-5; no clear D gene. This CDR3 is built from 17 residues. V lost 7 bases and J lost 1, with 20 bases in between. The CDR3 sequence: CASNSRRGFESNQPQHF. As DNA, the CDR3 is TGTGCCAGCAATTCCCGACGAGGGTTTGAAAGCAATCAGCCCCAGCATTTT.

CDR3 region: CASSSTGQVTYEQYF. Written as DNA, the CDR3 is TGTGCCAGCAGCAGTACGGGACAGGTCACCTACGAGCAGTACTTC. The V and J genes are TRBV5-5 and TRBJ2-7; 8 positions match TRBD1. The germline V gene encodes CDR1 SGHKS and CDR2 YYEKEE (reference sequence). V lost 4 bases, J lost 2 bases, and 8 bases stayed unmatched. This CDR3 has 15 residues.

The V gene is TRBV18, the J gene TRBJ2-7, with D hard to call. The germline gives CDR1 KGHSH, CDR2 LQKENI. Trimming pared 2 bases from V and 3 bases from J, leaving 8 bases between. The CDR3 consists of 13 residues. Here the CDR3 reads CASSPSLLYEQYF. In DNA form, the CDR3 reads TGTGCCAGCTCACCAAGTCTCCTCTACGAGCAGTACTTC.

This clonotype was seen a few times. The chain joins TRBV28 to TRBJ1-4; D is unresolved. Deletions cut 3 bases from V and 12 bases from J, with 11 bases between. Germline CDR1 is MDHEN and CDR2 is SYDVKM. CDR3 length: 12 residues. CDR3 bases: TGTGCCAGCAGTTTGGGGAGAAGAGAACTGTTTTTT. It specifies CASSLGRRELFF.

Only one count was recorded for this clonotype. The chain carries TRBV3-1 and TRBJ1-1; 9 bases are shared with TRBD1. This CDR3 is 14 amino acids long. Trimming cost V 5 bases and J 3 bases; bases outside gene matches: 4. Per the germline V gene, CDR1 is LGHDT and CDR2 is YNNKEL (reference sequence). The CDR3 coding sequence is TGTGCCAGCAGCAACAGGGGGCAAGACACTGAAGCTTTCTTT. This codes for CASSNRGQDTEAFF.

As DNA, the CDR3 is TGTGCCAGCAGCCCCTGGACAGGGAATGAGCAGTACTTC. Its protein product is CASSPWTGNEQYF. The V call is TRBV7-3, the J call TRBJ2-5; 8 bases agree with TRBD1. After removal of 5 bases from V and 11 bases from J, the junction contained 10 bases not matched to a gene. CDR1 is SGHTA and CDR2 is FQGTGA in the germline V gene. The CDR3 length is 13 residues. Complete variable domain (other parts from reference TRBV7-3 and TRBJ2-5): GAGVSQTPSNKVTEKGKYVELRCDPISGHTALYWYRQSLGQGPEFLIYFQGTGAADDSGLPNDRFFAVRPEGSVSTLKIQRTERGDSAVYLCASSPWTGNEQYFGPGTRLLVL.

This chain joins TRBV28 and TRBJ2-7; D is possibly TRBD1 (5 bases). The CDR3 spans 14 residues. Between the trimmed V and J ends, which lost 1 base and 3 bases, there was a span of 10 bases. The germline V gene has CDR1 MDHEN and CDR2 SYDVKM. CDR3 in amino acids: CASSLLSDSYEQYF. CDR3 sequence (DNA): TGTGCCAGCAGTTTATTGAGCGACAGCTACGAGCAGTACTTC.

This clonotype was counted once. The chain couples TRBV14 to TRBJ1-2; possibly TRBD1 for D (5 bases). CDR3 length: 15 residues. Germline loops: CDR1 SGHDN, CDR2 FVKESK. V lost 3 bases and J lost 3, with 14 bases in between. In nucleotides, the CDR3 is TGTGCCAGCAGCCACCCGGGACCCAAATACTATGGCTACACCTTC. Translating it yields CASSHPGPKYYGYTF.

This clonotype was counted between two and nine times. This rearrangement joins TRBV7-2 to TRBJ2-7; 7 bases align to TRBD2. The germline V gene has CDR1 SGHTA and CDR2 FQGNSA. V lost 7 bases to trimming and J lost 2 bases; unmatched junction nucleotides: 8. CDR3 length: 14 amino acids. The CDR3 nucleotides read TGTGCCAGCACCTCGTCGGGAGGCCCCTACGAGCAGTACTTC. Amino acid sequence: CASTSSGGPYEQYF.

The chain is built from TRBV27 and TRBJ2-7; D not resolved. In germline, CDR1 is MNHEY, CDR2 SMNVEV (reference sequence). This CDR3 comprises 14 residues. V was shortened by 6 bases and J by 2 bases, with 14 bases between the two germline ends. CDR3 nucleotides: TGTGCCAGCAGCATATCCGGGCCAACCTACGAGCAGTACTTC. It translates to CASSISGPTYEQYF.